This is a list of T cell receptor beta chains from one sample in a study of tumor and adjacent non-tumor tissue in lung cancer. TCRdb called the multiplex PCR reads again in MiXCR, with one record for every CDR3 protein. The table records about 93,000 distinct CDR3 sequences, less than 75% of them present only once. Sequencing was done on a sample of lung tumor tissue. Receptor source: a man between 60 and 75 years old with non-small cell lung cancer. CDR3s include the opening cysteine and the closing phenylalanine or tryptophan. D genes are given only for firm matches. Clone sizes are given selectively: once, few, many, or a class where the clone is expanded.

TRBV20-1	.	TRBJ2-3	once	CSATSPNGEADTQYF	TGCAGTGCTACCTCCCCGAACGGGGAGGCAGATACGCAGTATTTT
TRBV10-1	.	TRBJ2-7	.	CASSESGVWRDCEQYF	TGCGCCAGCAGTGAGTCGGGGGTGTGGAGGGATTGCGAGCAGTACTTC
TRBV12-3/TRBV12-4	.	TRBJ2-4	.	CASSTLGAGEVIQYF	TGTGCCAGCAGTACACTCGGGGCAGGGGAAGTCATTCAGTACTTC
TRBV2	.	TRBJ1-5	few	CASSLRSGNQPQHF	TGTGCCAGCAGCCTGAGGTCAGGGAATCAGCCCCAGCATTTT
TRBV4-2	.	TRBJ1-1	.	CGSCTRLAGGGMNNEAFF	TGTGGCAGCTGCACCCGTTTAGCGGGGGGGGGAATGAACAATGAAGCTTTCTTT
TRBV11-3	TRBD2	TRBJ2-1	.	CASHGTSGSHERFF	TGTGCCAGCCACGGGACTAGCGGGAGCCATGAGCGGTTCTTC
TRBV4-3	.	TRBJ2-5	.	CACSQVGGEETQYF	TGTGCCTGCAGCCAAGTGGGCGGTGAGGAGACCCAGTACTTC
TRBV4-1	TRBD1	TRBJ1-2	.	CASSQEWTGVYGCNF	TGCGCCAGCAGCCAAGAGTGGACAGGCGTCTATGGCTGCAACTTC
TRBV6-1	.	TRBJ2-1	.	CSSSERKQFF	TGTTCCAGCAGTGAACGAAAGCAGTTCTTC
TRBV11-1	.	TRBJ1-2	.	CASILAGNNYGYTF	TGTGCCAGCATCTTAGCCGGCAATAACTATGGCTACACCTTC
TRBV23-1	.	TRBJ2-7	many	CASVPGNRGGQYF	TGCGCCAGCGTCCCCGGAAACAGGGGAGGCCAGTACTTC
TRBV15	.	TRBJ2-7	.	CATSSGNYEQYF	TGTGCCACCAGCAGTGGGAACTACGAGCAGTACTTC
TRBV20-1	.	TRBJ2-1	few	CSAPDPRFTSSYNEQFF	TGCAGTGCCCCCGACCCGCGATTCACGAGCTCCTACAATGAGCAGTTCTTC
TRBV10-3	.	TRBJ1-1	.	CAIRTVGVNTEVFF	TGTGCCATTAGGACCGTGGGGGTGAACACTGAAGTTTTCTTT
TRBV29-1	.	TRBJ2-1	.	CSVAESSYIERFF	TGCAGTGTTGCAGAGAGCTCCTACATTGAGCGGTTCTTC
TRBV6-2/TRBV6-3	.	TRBJ2-6	.	CVSSYTLGQGSGANVLTF	TGTGTCAGCAGTTACACTCTTGGACAAGGCTCTGGGGCCAACGTCCTGACTTTC
TRBV6-6	TRBD1	TRBJ1-2	.	CASSYSGRQGIGYTF	TGTGCCAGCAGTTACTCAGGGCGACAGGGAATAGGCTACACCTTC
TRBV6-1	.	TRBJ2-5	.	CASTPNPLLAGAYQAQYF	TGTGCCAGCACCCCGAACCCCCTACTAGCAGGGGCGTATCAGGCCCAGTACTTC
TRBV28	.	TRBJ2-1	.	CASSRQGGTNEQLF	TGTGCCAGCAGTCGACAGGGAGGTACCAATGAGCAGTTATTC
TRBV11-1	TRBD2	TRBJ2-1	.	CANSLRSTSGGYEQLF	TGTGCCAACAGCCTTCGCTCGACTAGCGGTGGATATGAGCAGCTCTTC
TRBV29-1	.	TRBJ2-5	.	CSVEQVEGALQETQYF	TGCAGCGTTGAACAAGTAGAGGGAGCCCTCCAAGAGACCCAGTACTTC
TRBV20-1	TRBD2	TRBJ2-1	.	CSASRNSGLPNNEQFF	TGCAGTGCTAGTCGGAATAGCGGGCTCCCAAACAATGAGCAGTTCTTC
TRBV7-8	.	TRBJ2-7	once	CISSQRQGGYEQYF	TGTATCAGCAGCCAGCGACAGGGAGGCTACGAGCAGTACTTC
TRBV4-3	.	TRBJ1-2	.	CISRPPGPANYGYTF	TGCATCAGCAGGCCCCCCGGCCCTGCTAACTATGGCTACACCTTC
TRBV4-3	.	TRBJ2-1	.	CVSSQLSTFMSDEHFF	TGCGTCAGCAGCCAACTTAGTACCTTTATGAGTGATGAGCATTTCTTC
TRBV11-1	.	TRBJ2-7	few	CASSHGRGPGEQYF	TGTGCCAGCAGCCACGGACGGGGACCCGGTGAGCAGTACTTC
TRBV11-3	.	TRBJ2-2	.	CASSPGIVSTGELFF	TGCGCCAGCAGCCCCGGGATAGTGAGCACCGGGGAGCTGTTTTTT
TRBV5-4	.	TRBJ2-7	many	CASSLRQGNEQYF	TGTGCCAGCAGCTTGAGGCAGGGCAACGAGCAGTACTTC
TRBV11-1	.	TRBJ2-2	.	CASSNTGENTGELFF	TGTGCCAGCAGTAACACGGGAGAGAACACCGGGGAGCTGTTTTTT
TRBV12-3/TRBV12-4	.	TRBJ1-1	.	CTSSKRNTEAFF	TGTACCAGCAGTAAGAGGAACACTGAAGCCTTCTTT
TRBV12-3/TRBV12-4	TRBD2	TRBJ2-1	many	CASSTSSGSSSEQFF	TGTGCCAGCAGTACTTCTAGCGGGAGTAGTAGTGAGCAGTTCTTC
TRBV29-1	TRBD1	TRBJ2-7	once	CSAVGTGETYEQYF	TGCAGCGCTGTAGGGACAGGCGAAACATACGAGCAGTACTTC
TRBV12-3/TRBV12-4	.	TRBJ2-3	.	CVSHGSRGPLTDTQYF	TGTGTCAGCCACGGTTCACGGGGGCCCCTCACAGACACGCAGTATTTT
TRBV25-1	TRBD1	TRBJ2-5	once	CASSEYTGDRETQYF	TGTGCCAGCAGTGAATACACAGGGGATAGGGAGACCCAGTACTTC
TRBV4-3	TRBD1	TRBJ2-1	.	CVSSRPPRGYNEQFF	TGCGTCAGCAGCCGACCCCCCAGGGGGTACAATGAGCAGTTCTTC
TRBV5-1	.	TRBJ1-1	.	CASSFSGVTEAFF	TGCGCCAGCAGCTTCTCAGGGGTCACTGAAGCTTTCTTT
TRBV28	TRBD2	TRBJ2-2	.	CASSSAGDTWELFF	TGTGCTAGCAGTTCCGCGGGAGACACCTGGGAGCTGTTTTTT
TRBV12-3/TRBV12-4	.	TRBJ2-3	many	CASSQHGPTDTQYF	TGTGCCAGCAGCCAACATGGACCAACAGATACGCAGTATTTT
TRBV7-8	.	TRBJ2-1	.	CASSLTWGGRSYNEQFF	TGTGCCAGCAGCCTTACCTGGGGGGGCCGGTCCTACAATGAGCAGTTCTTC
TRBV6-5	.	TRBJ2-7	.	CESSYGLDYEQYF	TGTGAAAGCAGTTACGGTCTAGACTACGAGCAGTACTTC
TRBV29-1	.	TRBJ2-7	.	CSWGAGRSYEQYF	TGCAGCTGGGGGGCAGGACGGTCCTACGAGCAGTACTTC
TRBV20-1	.	TRBJ2-1	.	CSARRDSGCNEQFF	TGCAGTGCTCGCCGGGACAGCGGGTGCAATGAGCAGTTCTTC